This T cell receptor (beta chain) was sequenced in a study of T cells in Graves' hyperthyroidism and ophthalmopathy. The CDR3 extends over 16 amino acids. The V end was cut by 4 bases, the J end by 7 bases, with 20 bases between. Looked up from germline, CDR1 is GTSNPN and CDR2 is SVGIG (reference sequence). TCR beta CDR3 region amplification was performed from RNA transcripts. TCR CDR3 underwent first-round RT-PCR with the HTBI primer set. Each CDR3 protein gets one entry after TCRdb re-called the multiplex PCR reads with MiXCR. The sample has around 530,000 distinct CDR3 sequences, 17% seen once. V is TRBV30 and J is TRBJ1-6; D is uncertain. Sequenced material: blood. The sequence was obtained from a woman in her late teens or twenties with Graves' ophthalmopathy. The CDR3 nucleotides are TGTGCCTGGAAAGGAGGGAAAATATCGATCAATTCACCCCTCCACTTT. Translating it yields CAWKGGKISINSPLHF.